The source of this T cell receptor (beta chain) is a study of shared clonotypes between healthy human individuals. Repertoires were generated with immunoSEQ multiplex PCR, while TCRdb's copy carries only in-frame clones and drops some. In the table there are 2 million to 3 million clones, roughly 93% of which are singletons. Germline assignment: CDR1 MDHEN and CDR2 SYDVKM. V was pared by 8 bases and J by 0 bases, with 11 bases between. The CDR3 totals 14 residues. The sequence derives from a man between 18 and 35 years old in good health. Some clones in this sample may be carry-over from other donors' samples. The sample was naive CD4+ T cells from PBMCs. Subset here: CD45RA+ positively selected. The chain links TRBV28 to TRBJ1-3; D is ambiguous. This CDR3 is CASLKSLSGNTIYF. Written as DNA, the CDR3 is TGTGCCAGCCTGAAGTCCCTCTCTGGAAACACCATATATTTT. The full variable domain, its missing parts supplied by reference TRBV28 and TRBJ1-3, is DVKVTQSSRYLVKRTGEKVFLECVQDMDHENMFWYRQDPGLGLRLIYFSYDVKMKEKGDIPEGYSVSREKKERFSLILESASTNQTSMYLCASLKSLSGNTIYFGEGSWLTVV.